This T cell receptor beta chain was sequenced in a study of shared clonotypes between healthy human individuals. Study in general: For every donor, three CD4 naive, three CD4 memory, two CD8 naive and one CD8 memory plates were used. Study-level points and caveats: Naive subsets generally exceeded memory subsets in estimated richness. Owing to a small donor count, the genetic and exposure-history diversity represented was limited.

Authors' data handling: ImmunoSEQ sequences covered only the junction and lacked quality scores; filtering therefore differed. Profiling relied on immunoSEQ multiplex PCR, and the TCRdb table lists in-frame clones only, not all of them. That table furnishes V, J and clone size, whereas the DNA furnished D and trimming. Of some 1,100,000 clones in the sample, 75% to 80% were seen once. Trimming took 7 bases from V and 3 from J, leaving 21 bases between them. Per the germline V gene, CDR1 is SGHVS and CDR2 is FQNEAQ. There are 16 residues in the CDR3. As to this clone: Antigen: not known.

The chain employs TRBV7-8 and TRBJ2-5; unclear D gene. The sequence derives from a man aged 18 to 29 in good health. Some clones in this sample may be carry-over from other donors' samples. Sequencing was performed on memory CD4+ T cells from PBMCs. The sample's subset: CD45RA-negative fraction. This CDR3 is CASNSGQAVLKETQYF. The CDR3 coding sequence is TGTGCCAGCAACTCCGGCCAGGCAGTTTTAAAAGAGACCCAGTACTTC.